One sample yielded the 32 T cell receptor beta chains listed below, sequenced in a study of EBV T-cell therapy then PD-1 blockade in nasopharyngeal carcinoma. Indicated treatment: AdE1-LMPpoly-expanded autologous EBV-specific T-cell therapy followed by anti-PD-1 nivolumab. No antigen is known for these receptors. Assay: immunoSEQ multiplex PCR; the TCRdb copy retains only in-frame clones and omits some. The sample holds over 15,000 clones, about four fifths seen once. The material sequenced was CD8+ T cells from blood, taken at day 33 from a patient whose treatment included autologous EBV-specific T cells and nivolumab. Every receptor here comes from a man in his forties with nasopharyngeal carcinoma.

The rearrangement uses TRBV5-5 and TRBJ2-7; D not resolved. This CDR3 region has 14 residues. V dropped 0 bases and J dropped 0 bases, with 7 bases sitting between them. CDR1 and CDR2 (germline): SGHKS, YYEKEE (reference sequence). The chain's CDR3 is CASSLGVPSYEQYF. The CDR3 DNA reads TGTGCCAGCAGCTTGGGGGTACCCTCCTACGAGCAGTACTTC.

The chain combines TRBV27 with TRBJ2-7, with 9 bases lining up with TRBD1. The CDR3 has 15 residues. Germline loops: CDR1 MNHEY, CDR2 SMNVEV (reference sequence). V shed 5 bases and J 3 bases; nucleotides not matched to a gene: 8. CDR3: CASSPGTGSVYEQYF. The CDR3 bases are TGTGCCAGCAGTCCAGGGACAGGGAGTGTCTACGAGCAGTACTTC.

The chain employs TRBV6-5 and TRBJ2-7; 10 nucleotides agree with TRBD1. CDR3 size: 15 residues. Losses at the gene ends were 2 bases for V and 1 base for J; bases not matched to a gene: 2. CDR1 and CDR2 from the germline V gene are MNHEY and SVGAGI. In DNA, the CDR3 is TGTGCCAGCAGTTACGGGACAGGGGAGTCCTACGAGCAGTACTTC. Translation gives CASSYGTGESYEQYF.

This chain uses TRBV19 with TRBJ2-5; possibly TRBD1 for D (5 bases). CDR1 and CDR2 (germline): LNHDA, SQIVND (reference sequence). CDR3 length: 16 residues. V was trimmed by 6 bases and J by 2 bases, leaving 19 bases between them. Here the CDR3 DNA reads TGTGCCAGTAGGAAAGCCCTACAGGCGATACAAGAGACCCAGTACTTC. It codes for CASRKALQAIQETQYF.

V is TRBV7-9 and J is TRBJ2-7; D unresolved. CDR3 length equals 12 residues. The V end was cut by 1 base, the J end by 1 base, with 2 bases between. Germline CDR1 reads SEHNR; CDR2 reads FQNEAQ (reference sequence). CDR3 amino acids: CASSLGSYEQYF. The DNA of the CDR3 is TGTGCCAGCAGCTTAGGGTCCTACGAGCAGTACTTC.

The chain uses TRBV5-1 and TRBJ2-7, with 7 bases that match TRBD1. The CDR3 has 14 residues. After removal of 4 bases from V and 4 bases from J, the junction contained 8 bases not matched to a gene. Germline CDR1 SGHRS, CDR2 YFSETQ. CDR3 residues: CASSTGAGKYEQYF. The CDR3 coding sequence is TGCGCCAGCAGCACAGGGGCAGGGAAATACGAGCAGTACTTC. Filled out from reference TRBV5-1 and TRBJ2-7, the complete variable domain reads KAGVTQTPRYLIKTRGQQVTLSCSPISGHRSVSWYQQTPGQGLQFLFEYFSETQRNKGNFPGRFSGRQFSNSRSEMNVSTLELGDSALYLCASSTGAGKYEQYFGPGTRLTVT.

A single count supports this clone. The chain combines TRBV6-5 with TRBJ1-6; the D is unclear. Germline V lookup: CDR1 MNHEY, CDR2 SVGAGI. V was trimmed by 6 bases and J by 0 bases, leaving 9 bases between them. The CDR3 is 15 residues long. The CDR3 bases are TGTGCCAGCAGCCCAGCAAGCTCCTATAATTCACCCCTCCACTTT. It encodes CASSPASSYNSPLHF.

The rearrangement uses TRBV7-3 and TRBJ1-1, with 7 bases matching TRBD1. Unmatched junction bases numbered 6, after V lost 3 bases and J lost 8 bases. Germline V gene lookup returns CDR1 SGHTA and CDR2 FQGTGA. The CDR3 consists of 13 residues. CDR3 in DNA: TGTGCCAGCAGCTTTGGGAGGGACAGAGAAGCTTTCTTT. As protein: CASSFGRDREAFF.

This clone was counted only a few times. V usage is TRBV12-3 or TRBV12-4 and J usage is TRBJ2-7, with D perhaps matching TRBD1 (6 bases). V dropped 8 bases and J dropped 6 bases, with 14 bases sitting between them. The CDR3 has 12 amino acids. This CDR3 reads CASSPSGAEQYF. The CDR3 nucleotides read TGTGCCAGCTCCCCTTCAGGGGCCGAGCAGTACTTC.

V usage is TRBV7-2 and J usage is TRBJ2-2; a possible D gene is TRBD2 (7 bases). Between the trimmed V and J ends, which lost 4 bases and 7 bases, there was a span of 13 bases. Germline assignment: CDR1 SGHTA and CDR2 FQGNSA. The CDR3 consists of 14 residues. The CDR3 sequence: CASSSGGYLGELFF. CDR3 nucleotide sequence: TGTGCCAGCAGCTCGGGGGGCTACCTCGGGGAGCTGTTTTTT.

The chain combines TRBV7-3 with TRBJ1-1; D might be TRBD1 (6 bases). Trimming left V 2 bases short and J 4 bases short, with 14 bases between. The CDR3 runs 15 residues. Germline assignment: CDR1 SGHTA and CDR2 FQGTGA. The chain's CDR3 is CASSLRGGPATEAFF. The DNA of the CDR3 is TGTGCCAGCAGCTTACGAGGGGGTCCGGCCACTGAAGCTTTCTTT.

The CDR3 region has the DNA TGTGCCAGCAGTTTTTTGAACACCGGGGAGCTGTTTTTT. It is translated as CASSFLNTGELFF. The chain carries TRBV6-2 or TRBV6-3 and TRBJ2-2; D is unclear. V lost 4 bases to trimming and J lost 1 base, with 4 bases between them. Germline V gives CDR1 MNHEY, CDR2 SVGEGT. The CDR3 length is 13 residues.

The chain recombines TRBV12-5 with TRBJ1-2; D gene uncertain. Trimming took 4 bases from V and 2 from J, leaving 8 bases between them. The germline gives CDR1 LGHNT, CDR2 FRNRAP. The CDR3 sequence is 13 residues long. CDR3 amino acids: CASGYSPNYGYTF. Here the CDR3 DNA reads TGTGCTAGTGGTTACAGTCCCAACTATGGCTACACCTTC.

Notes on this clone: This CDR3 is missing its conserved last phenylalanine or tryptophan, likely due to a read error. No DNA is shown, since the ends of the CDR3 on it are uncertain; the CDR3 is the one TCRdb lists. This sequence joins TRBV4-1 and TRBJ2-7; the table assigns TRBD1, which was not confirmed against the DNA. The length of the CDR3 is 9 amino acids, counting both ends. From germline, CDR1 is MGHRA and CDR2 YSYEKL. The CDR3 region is CASSQAHHM.

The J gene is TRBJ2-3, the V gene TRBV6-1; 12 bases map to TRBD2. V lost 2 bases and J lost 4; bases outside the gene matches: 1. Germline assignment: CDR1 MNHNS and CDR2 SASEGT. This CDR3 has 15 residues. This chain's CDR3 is CASSELAGGPDTQYF. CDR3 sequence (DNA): TGTGCCAGCAGTGAACTAGCGGGGGGGCCAGATACGCAGTATTTT.

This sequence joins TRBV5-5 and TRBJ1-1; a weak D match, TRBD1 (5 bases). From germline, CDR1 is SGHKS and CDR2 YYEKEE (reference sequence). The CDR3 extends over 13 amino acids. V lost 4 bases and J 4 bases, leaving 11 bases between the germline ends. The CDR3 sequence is CASSTMGGTEAFF. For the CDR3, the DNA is TGTGCCAGCAGCACCATGGGGGGCACTGAAGCTTTCTTT.

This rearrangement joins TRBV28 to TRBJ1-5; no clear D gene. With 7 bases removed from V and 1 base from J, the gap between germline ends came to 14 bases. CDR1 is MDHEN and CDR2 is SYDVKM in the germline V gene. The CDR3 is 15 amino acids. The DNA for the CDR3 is TGTGCCAGCAATTCCCTCGGGGAAAGCAATCAGCCCCAGCATTTT. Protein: CASNSLGESNQPQHF.

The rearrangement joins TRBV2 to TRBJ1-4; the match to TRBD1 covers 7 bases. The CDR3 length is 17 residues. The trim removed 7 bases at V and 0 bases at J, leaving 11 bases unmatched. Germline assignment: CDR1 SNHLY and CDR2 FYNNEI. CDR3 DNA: TGTGCCAGCACCACTACTAGACAGGGACCAACTAATGAAAAACTGTTTTTT. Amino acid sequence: CASTTTRQGPTNEKLFF.

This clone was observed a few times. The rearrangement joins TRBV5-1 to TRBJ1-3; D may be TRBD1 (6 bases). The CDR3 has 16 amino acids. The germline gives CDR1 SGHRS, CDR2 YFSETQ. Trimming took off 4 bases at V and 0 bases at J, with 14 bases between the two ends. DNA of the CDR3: TGCGCCAGCAGCGCGGACAGTCAGAGCTCTGGAAACACCATATATTTT. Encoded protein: CASSADSQSSGNTIYF.

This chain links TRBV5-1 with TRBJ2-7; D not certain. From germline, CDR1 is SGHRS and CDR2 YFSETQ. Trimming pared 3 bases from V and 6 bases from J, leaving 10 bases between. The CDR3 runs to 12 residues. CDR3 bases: TGCGCCAGCAGCTCTCGATTACCCGAGCAGTACTTC. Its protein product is CASSSRLPEQYF. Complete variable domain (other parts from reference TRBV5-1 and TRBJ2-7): KAGVTQTPRYLIKTRGQQVTLSCSPISGHRSVSWYQQTPGQGLQFLFEYFSETQRNKGNFPGRFSGRQFSNSRSEMNVSTLELGDSALYLCASSSRLPEQYFGPGTRLTVT.

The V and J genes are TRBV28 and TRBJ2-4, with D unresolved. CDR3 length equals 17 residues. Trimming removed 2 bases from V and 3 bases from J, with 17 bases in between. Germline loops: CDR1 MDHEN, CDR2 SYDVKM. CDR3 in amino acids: CASSLIQGKWGKNIQYF. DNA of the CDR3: TGTGCCAGCAGTTTAATCCAAGGGAAGTGGGGCAAAAACATTCAGTACTTC.

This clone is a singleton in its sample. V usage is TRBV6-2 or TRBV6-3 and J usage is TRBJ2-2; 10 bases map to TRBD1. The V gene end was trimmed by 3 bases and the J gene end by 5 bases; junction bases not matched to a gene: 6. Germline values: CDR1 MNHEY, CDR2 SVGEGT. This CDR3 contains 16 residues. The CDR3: CASSYPGTGETGELFF. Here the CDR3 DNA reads TGTGCCAGCAGTTATCCCGGGACAGGGGAAACCGGGGAGCTGTTTTTT.

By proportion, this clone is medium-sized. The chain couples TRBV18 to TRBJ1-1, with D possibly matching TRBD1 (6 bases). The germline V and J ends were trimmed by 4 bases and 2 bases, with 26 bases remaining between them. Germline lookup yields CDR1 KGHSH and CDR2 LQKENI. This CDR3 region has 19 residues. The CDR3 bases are TGTGCCAGCTCACTCAACCCGGGGGCCTACGCCTCCCACAACACTGAAGCTTTCTTT. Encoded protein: CASSLNPGAYASHNTEAFF. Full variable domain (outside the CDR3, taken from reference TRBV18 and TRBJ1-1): NAGVMQNPRHLVRRRGQEARLRCSPMKGHSHVYWYRQLPEEGLKFMVYLQKENIIDESGMPKERFSAEFPKEGPSILRIQQVVRGDSAAYFCASSLNPGAYASHNTEAFFGQGTRLTVV.

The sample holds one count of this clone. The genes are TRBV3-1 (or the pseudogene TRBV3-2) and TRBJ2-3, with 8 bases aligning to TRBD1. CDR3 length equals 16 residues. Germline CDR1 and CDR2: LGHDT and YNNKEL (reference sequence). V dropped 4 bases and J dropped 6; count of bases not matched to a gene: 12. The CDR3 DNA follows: TGTGCCAGCAGCCCAACGTGGGCAGGGGGCAGGGATACGCAGTATTTT. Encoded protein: CASSPTWAGGRDTQYF.

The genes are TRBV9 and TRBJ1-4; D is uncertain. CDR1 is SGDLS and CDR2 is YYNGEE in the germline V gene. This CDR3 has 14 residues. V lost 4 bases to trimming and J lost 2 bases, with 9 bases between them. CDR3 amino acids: CASSPHDTNEKLFF. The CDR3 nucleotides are TGTGCCAGCAGCCCCCACGACACTAATGAAAAACTGTTTTTT.

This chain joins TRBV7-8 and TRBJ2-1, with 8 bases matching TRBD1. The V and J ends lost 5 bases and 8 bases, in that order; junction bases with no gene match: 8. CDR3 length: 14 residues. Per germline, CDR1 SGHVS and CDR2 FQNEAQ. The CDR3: CASSPGQGNDEQFF. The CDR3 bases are TGTGCCAGCAGCCCTGGACAGGGTAACGATGAGCAGTTCTTC.

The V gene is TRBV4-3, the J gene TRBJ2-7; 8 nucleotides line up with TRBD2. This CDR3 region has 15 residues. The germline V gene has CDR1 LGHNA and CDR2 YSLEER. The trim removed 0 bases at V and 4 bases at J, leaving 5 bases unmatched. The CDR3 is CASSQEGSGIYEQYF. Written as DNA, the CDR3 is TGCGCCAGCAGCCAAGAAGGTAGCGGGATATACGAGCAGTACTTC.

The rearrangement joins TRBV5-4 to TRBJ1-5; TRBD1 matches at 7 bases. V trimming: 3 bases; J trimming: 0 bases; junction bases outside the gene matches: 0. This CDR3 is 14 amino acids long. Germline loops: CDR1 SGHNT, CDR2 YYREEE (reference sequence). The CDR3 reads CASSSGGSNQPQHF. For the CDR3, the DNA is TGTGCCAGCAGCTCAGGGGGTAGCAATCAGCCCCAGCATTTT.

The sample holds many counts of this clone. The CDR3 loop is CASSDQIWALAHQPQHF. The CDR3 region has the DNA TGTGCCAGTAGTGACCAAATATGGGCGTTAGCTCATCAGCCCCAGCATTTT. The chain joins TRBV19 to TRBJ1-5; no reliable D call. V shed 5 bases and J shed 5 bases, with 22 bases lying between them. The CDR3 extends over 17 amino acids. The germline V gene encodes CDR1 LNHDA and CDR2 SQIVND (reference sequence).

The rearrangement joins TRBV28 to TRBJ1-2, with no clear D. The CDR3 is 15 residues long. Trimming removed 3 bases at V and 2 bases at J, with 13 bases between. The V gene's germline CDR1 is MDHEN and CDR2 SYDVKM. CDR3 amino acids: CASSLLLDLNYGYTF. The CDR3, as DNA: TGTGCCAGCAGTTTGCTGTTGGACCTGAACTATGGCTACACCTTC.

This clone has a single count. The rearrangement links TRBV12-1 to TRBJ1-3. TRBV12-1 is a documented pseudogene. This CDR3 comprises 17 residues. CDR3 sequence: CASSRTHAPGAGNTIYF. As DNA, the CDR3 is TGTGCCAGCAGCCGAACCCATGCCCCGGGTGCTGGAAACACCATATATTTT.

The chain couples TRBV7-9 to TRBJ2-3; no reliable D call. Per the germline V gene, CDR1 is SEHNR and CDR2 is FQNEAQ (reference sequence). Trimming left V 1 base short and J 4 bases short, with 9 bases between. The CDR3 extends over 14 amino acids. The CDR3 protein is CASSLVDVADTQYF. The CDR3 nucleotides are TGTGCCAGCAGCTTAGTTGACGTAGCAGATACGCAGTATTTT.